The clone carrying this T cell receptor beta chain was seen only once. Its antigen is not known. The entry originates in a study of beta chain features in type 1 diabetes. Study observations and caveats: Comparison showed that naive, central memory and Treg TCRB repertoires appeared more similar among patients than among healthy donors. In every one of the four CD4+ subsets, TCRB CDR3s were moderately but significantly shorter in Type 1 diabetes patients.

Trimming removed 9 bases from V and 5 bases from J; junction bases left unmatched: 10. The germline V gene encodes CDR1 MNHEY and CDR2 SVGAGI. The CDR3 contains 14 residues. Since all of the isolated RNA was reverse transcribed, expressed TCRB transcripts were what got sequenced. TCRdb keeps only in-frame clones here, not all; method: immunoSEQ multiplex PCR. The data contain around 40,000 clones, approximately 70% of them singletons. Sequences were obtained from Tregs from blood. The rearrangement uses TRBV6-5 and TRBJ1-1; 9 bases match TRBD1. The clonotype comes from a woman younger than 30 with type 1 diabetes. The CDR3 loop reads CASRRGTGRTEAFF. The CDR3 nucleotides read TGTGCCAGTCGGCGAGGGACAGGGAGAACTGAAGCTTTCTTT.